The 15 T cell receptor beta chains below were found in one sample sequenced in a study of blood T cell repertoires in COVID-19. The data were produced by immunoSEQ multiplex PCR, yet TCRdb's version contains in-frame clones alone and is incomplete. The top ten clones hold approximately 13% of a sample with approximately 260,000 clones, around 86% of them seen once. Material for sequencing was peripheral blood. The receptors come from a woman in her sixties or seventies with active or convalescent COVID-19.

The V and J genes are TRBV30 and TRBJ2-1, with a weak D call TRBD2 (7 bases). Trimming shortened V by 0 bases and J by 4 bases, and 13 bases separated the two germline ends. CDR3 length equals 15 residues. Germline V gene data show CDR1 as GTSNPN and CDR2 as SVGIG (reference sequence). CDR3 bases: TGTGCCTGGAGTGTAGGGGGGGGAGCTTACAATGAGCAGTTCTTC. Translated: CAWSVGGGAYNEQFF.

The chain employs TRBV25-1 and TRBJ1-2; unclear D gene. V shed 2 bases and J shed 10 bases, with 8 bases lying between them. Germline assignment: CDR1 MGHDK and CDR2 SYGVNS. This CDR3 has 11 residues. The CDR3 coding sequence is TGTGCCAGCAGTGAAATCGGAGTCTACACCTTC. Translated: CASSEIGVYTF.

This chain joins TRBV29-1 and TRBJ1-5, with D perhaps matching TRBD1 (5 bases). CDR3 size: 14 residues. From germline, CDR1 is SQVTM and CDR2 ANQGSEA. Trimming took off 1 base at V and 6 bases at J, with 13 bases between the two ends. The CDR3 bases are TGCAGCGTTGAAGTGGGGCCCCCTGGTCAGCCCCAGCATTTT. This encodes CSVEVGPPGQPQHF.

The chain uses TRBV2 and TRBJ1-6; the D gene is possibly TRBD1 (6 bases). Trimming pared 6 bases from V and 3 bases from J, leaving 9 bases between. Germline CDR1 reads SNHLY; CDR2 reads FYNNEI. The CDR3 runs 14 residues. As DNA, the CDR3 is TGTGCCAGCAGGACGGGACACTATAATTCACCCCTCCACTTT. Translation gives CASRTGHYNSPLHF.

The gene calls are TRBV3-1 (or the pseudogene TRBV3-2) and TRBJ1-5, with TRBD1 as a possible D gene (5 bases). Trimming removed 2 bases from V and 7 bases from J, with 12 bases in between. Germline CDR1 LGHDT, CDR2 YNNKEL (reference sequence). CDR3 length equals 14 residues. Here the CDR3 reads CASSQSGSVQPQHF. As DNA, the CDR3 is TGTGCCAGCAGCCAATCAGGGTCCGTGCAGCCCCAGCATTTT.

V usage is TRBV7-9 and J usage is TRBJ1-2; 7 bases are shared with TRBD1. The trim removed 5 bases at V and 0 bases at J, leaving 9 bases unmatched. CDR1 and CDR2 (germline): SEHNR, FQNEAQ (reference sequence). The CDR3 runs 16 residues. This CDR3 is CASSPITGASNYGYTF. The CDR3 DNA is TGTGCCAGCAGCCCAATTACAGGGGCTTCTAACTATGGCTACACCTTC.

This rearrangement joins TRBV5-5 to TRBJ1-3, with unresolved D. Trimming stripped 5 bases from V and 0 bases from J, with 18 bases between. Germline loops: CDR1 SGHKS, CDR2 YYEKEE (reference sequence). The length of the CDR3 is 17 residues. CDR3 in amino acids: CASRKTGRLFSGNTIYF. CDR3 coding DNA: TGTGCCAGCAGGAAAACCGGCCGACTCTTCTCTGGAAACACCATATATTTT. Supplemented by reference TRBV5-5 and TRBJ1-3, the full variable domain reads DAGVTQSPTHLIKTRGQQVTLRCSPISGHKSVSWYQQVLGQGPQFIFQYYEKEERGRGNFPDRFSARQFPNYSSELNVNALLLGDSALYLCASRKTGRLFSGNTIYFGEGSWLTVV.

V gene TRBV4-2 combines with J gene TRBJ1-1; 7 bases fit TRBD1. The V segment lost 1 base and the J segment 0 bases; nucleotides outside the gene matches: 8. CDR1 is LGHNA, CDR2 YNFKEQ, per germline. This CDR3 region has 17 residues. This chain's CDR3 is CASSQVGQGGMNTEAFF. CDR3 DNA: TGTGCCAGCAGCCAAGTTGGGCAGGGGGGTATGAACACTGAAGCTTTCTTT.

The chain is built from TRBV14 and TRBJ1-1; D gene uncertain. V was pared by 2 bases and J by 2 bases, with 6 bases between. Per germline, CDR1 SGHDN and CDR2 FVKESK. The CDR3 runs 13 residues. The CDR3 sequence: CASSQMTNTEAFF. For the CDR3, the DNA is TGTGCCAGCAGCCAAATGACTAACACTGAAGCTTTCTTT.

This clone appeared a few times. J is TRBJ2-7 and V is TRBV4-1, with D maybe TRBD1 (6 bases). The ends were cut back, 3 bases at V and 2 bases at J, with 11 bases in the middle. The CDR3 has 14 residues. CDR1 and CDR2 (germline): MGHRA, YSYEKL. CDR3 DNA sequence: TGCGCCAGCAGCCAGGGACACGGCCCCTACGAGCAGTACTTC. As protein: CASSQGHGPYEQYF.

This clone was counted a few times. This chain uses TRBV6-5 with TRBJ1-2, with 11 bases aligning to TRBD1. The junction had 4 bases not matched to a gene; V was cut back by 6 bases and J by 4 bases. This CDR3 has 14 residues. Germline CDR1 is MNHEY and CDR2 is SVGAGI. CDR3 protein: CASRGTGGSYGYTF. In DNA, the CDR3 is TGTGCCAGCAGAGGGACAGGGGGGAGCTATGGCTACACCTTC.

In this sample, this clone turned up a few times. CDR3 sequence reads: CASSLGRGEMGTDTQYF. The CDR3, as DNA: TGTGCCAGCAGCTTAGGTCGCGGGGAGATGGGCACAGATACGCAGTATTTT. The rearrangement joins TRBV7-9 to TRBJ2-3; D might be TRBD2 (6 bases). This CDR3 region has 17 residues. V was cut by 1 base and J by 1 base, with 15 bases left in between. Germline V CDR1 and CDR2: SEHNR, FQNEAQ (reference sequence).

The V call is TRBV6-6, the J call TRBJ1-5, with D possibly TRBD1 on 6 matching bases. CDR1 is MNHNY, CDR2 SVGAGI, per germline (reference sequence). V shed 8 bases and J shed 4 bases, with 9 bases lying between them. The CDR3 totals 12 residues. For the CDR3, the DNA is TGTGCCAGCGATAGGGGGAATCAGCCCCAGCATTTT. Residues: CASDRGNQPQHF.

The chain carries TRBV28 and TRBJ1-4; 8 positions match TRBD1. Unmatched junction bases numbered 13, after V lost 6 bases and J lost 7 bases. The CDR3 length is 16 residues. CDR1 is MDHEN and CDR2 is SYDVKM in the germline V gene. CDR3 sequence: CASRPTGGGPSEKLFF. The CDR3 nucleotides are TGTGCCAGCAGACCTACAGGGGGGGGACCTAGTGAAAAACTGTTTTTT.

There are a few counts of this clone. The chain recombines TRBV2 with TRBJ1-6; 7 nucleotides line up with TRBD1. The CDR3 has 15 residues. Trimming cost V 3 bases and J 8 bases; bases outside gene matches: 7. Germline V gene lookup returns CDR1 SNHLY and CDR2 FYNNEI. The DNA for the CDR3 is TGTGCCAGCAGTGAGCAAACAGGGGTGGATTCACCCCTCCACTTT. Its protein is CASSEQTGVDSPLHF.